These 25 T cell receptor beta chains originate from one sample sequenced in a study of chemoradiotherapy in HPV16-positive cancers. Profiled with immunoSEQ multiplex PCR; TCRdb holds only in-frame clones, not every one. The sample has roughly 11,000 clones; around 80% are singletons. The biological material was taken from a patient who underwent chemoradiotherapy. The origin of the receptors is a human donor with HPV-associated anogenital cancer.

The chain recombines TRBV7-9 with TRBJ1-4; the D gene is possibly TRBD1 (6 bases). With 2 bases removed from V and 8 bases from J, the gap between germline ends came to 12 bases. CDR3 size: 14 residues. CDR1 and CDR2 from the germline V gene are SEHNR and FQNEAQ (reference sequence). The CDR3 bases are TGTGCCAGCAGCTTATGGGGGGCGCAAGAAAAACTGTTTTTT. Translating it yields CASSLWGAQEKLFF. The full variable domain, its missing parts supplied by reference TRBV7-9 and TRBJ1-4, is DTGVSQNPRHKITKRGQNVTFRCDPISEHNRLYWYRQTLGQGPEFLTYFQNEAQLEKSRLLSDRFSAERPKGSFSTLEIQRTEQGDSAMYLCASSLWGAQEKLFFGSGTQLSVL.

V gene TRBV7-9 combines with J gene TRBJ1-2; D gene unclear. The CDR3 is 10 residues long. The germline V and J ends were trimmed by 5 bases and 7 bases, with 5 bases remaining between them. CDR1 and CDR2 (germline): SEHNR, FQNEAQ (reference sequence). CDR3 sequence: CASSRFGYTF. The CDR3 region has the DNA TGTGCCAGCAGCCGTTTTGGCTACACCTTC.

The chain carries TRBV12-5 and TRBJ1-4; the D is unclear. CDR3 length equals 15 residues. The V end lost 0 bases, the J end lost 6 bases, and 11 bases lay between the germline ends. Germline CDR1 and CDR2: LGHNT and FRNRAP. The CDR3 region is CASGLVDHADEKLFF. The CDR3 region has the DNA TGTGCTAGTGGTTTGGTAGACCATGCGGATGAAAAACTGTTTTTT.

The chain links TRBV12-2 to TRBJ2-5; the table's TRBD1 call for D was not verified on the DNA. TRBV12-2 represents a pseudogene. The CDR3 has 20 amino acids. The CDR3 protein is CASRLALSIRDRGLDETQYF. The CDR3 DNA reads TGTGCAAGTCGCTTAGCGTTATCCATCAGGGACAGGGGTTTGGATGAGACCCAGTACTTC.

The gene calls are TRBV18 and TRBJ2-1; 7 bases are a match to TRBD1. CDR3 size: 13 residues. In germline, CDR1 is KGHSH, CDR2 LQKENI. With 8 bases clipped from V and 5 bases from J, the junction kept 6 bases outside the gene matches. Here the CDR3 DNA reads TGTGCCAGCGTTCCGGGACAGAACAATGAGCAGTTCTTC. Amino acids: CASVPGQNNEQFF.

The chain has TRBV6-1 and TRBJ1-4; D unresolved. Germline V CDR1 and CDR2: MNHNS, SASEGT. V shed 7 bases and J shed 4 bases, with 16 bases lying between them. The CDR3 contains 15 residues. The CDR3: CASKPLWAHNEKLFF. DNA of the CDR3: TGTGCCAGCAAACCCCTGTGGGCACATAATGAAAAACTGTTTTTT.

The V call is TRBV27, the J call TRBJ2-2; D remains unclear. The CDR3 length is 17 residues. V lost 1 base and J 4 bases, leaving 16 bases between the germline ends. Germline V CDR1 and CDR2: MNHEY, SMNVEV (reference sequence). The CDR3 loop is CASSLLGPNSATGELFF. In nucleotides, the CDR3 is TGTGCCAGCAGTTTATTAGGGCCCAACAGTGCCACCGGGGAGCTGTTTTTT.

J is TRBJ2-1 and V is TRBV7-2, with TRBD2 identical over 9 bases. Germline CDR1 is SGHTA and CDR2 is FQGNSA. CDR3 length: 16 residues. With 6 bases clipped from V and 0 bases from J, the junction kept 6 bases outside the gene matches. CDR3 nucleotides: TGTGCCAGCAGTCTAGCGGGGACGAGCTCCTACAATGAGCAGTTCTTC. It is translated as CASSLAGTSSYNEQFF.

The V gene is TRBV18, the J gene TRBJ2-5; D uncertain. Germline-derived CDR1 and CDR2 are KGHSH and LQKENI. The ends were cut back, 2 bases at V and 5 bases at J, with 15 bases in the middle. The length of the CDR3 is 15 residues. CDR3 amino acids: CASSPATNVPETQYF. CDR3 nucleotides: TGTGCCAGCTCACCAGCAACAAACGTACCGGAGACCCAGTACTTC.

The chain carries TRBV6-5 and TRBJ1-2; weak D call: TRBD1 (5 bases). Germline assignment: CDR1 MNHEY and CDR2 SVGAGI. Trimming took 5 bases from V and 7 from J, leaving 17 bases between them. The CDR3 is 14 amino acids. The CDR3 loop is CASSRTQTVPGYTF. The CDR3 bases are TGTGCCAGCAGTCGGACACAAACAGTCCCTGGCTACACCTTC.

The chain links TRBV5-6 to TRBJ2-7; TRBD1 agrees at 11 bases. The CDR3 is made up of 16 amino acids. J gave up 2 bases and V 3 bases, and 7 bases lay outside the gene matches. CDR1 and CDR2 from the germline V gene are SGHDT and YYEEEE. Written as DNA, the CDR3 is TGTGCCAGCAGCTGGGATCCGGGACAGGGGGCCTACGAGCAGTACTTC. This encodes CASSWDPGQGAYEQYF.

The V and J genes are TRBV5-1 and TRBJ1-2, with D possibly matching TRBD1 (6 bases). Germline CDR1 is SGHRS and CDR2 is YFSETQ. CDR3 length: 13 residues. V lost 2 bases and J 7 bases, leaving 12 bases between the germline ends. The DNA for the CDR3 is TGCGCCAGCAGCTTTACAGGGTTGGGTGGCTACACCTTC. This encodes CASSFTGLGGYTF.

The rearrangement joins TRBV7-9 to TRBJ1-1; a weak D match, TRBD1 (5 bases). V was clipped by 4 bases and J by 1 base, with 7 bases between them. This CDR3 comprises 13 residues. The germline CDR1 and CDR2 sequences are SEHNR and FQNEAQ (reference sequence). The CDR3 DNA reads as TGTGCCAGCAGCTCCGACAGGAACACTGAAGCTTTCTTT. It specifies CASSSDRNTEAFF.

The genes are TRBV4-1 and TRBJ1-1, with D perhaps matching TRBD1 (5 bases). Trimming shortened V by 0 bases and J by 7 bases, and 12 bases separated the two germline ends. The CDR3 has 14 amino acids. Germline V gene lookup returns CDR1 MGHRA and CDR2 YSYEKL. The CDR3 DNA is TGCGCCAGCAGCCAAGATAAGGGGCTAGGTGAAGCTTTCTTT. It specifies CASSQDKGLGEAFF.

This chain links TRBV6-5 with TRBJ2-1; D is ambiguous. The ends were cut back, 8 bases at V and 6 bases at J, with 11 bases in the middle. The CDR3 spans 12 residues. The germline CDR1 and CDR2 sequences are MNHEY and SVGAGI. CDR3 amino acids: CASSLGGNEQFF. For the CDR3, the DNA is TGTGCCAGCTCCCTAGGCGGCAATGAGCAGTTCTTC.

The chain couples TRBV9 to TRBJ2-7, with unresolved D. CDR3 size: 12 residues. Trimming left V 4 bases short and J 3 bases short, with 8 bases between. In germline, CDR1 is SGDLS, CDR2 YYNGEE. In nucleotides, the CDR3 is TGTGCCAGCAGCTTTGACAACTACGAGCAGTACTTC. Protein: CASSFDNYEQYF. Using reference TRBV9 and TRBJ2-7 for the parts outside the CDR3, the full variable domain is DSGVTQTPKHLITATGQRVTLRCSPRSGDLSVYWYQQSLDQGLQFLIQYYNGEERAKGNILERFSAQQFPDLHSELNLSSLELGDSALYFCASSFDNYEQYFGPGTRLTVT.

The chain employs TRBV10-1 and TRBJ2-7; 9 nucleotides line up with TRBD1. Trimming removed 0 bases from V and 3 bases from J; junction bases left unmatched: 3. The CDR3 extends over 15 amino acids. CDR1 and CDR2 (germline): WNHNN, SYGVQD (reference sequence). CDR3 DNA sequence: TGCGCCAGCAGTGAGTCGGGACAGGGTTACTACGAGCAGTACTTC. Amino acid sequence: CASSESGQGYYEQYF.

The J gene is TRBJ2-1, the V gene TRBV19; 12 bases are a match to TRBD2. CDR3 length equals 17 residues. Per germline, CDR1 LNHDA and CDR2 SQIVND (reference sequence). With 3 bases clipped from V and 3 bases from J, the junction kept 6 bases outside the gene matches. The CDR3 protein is CASSILAGGPSYNEQFF. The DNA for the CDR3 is TGTGCCAGTAGTATTCTAGCGGGGGGGCCAAGCTACAATGAGCAGTTCTTC.

CDR3 amino acids: CASSSIGGNTIYF. The CDR3 nucleotides are TGTGCCAGCAGCTCAATCGGGGGAAACACCATATATTTT. This rearrangement joins TRBV7-2 to TRBJ1-3; no definite D call. The CDR3 sequence is 13 residues long. Trimming left V 4 bases short and J 4 bases short, with 8 bases between. CDR1 is SGHTA and CDR2 is FQGNSA in the germline V gene.

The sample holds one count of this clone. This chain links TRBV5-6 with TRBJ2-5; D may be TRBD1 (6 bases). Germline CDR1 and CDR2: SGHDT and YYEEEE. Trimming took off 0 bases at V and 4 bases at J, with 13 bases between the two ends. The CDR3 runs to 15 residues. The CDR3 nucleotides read TGTGCCAGCAGCTTGGAATGGGCCAGGGGAGAGACCCAGTACTTC. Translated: CASSLEWARGETQYF.

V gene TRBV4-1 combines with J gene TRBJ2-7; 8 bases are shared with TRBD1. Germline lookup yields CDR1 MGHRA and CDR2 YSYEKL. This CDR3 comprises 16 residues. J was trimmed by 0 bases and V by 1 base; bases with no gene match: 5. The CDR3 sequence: CASSQVGQASSYEQYF. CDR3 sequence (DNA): TGCGCCAGCAGCCAAGTGGGACAGGCAAGCTCCTACGAGCAGTACTTC.

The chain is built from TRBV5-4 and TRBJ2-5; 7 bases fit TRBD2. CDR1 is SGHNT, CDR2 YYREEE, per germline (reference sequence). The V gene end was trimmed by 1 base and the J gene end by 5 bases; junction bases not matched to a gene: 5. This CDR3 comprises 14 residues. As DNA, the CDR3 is TGTGCCAGCAGCTTGAGCCTAGCGGAGGAGACCCAGTACTTC. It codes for CASSLSLAEETQYF.

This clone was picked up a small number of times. In DNA form, the CDR3 reads TGTGCCAGCAGCCCACTGGGCACTGAAGCTTTCTTT. Amino acid sequence: CASSPLGTEAFF. V gene TRBV9 combines with J gene TRBJ1-1; no clear D gene. Trimming cost V 4 bases and J 4 bases, with 8 bases left between them. The CDR3 totals 12 residues. Germline values: CDR1 SGDLS, CDR2 YYNGEE.

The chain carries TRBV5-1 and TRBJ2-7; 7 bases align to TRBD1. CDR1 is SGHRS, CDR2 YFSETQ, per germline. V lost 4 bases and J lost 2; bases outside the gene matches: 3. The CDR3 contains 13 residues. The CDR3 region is CASSRDRAYEQYF. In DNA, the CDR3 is TGCGCCAGCAGCCGGGACAGAGCCTACGAGCAGTACTTC.

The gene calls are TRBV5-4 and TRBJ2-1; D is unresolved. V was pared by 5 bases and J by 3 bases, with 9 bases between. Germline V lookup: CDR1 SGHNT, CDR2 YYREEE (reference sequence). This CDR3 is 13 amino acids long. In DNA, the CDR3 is TGTGCCAGCAGTACACGAGACTACAATGAGCAGTTCTTC. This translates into CASSTRDYNEQFF.